Each of the 16 T cell receptor beta chains below was sequenced from the same sample in a study of T cell repertoires in cytomegalovirus infection. Antigen specificity for these receptors is unknown. TCRdb passed the reads through MiXCR, listing each CDR3 protein once. Among under 200,000 distinct CDR3 sequences listed, 20% to 25% were seen once. Sequencing was performed on CD8+ T cells from cultured PBMCs, taken from culture after CMV antigen stimulation. All receptors come from a human donor in good health (CMV status not recorded). Some clones in this sample may be carry-over from other donors' samples.

This clonotype was found many times. The DNA for the CDR3 is TGCGCCAGCAGCCAAGTCCCTGGGAGTACTGAAGCTTTCTTT. It encodes CASSQVPGSTEAFF. This chain links TRBV4-1 with TRBJ1-1; D is uncertain. This CDR3 contains 14 residues. V lost 1 base to trimming and J lost 5 bases, with 11 bases between them. Germline V gene lookup returns CDR1 MGHRA and CDR2 YSYEKL.

The CDR3 DNA is TGTGCCAGCAGACCGGACGTCGGGTGGGAGACCCAGTACTTC. Its translation: CASRPDVGWETQYF. The chain has TRBV6-6 and TRBJ2-5; no reliable D call. The V end was cut by 6 bases, the J end by 5 bases, with 16 bases between. In germline, CDR1 is MNHNY, CDR2 SVGAGI (reference sequence). The CDR3 is made up of 14 amino acids.

The table lists this clonotype with a few counts. The V call is TRBV4-1, the J call TRBJ1-1; D is possibly TRBD1 (5 bases). Germline CDR1 reads MGHRA; CDR2 reads YSYEKL. The CDR3 sequence is 14 residues long. The V end was cut by 4 bases, the J end by 4 bases, with 13 bases between. CDR3 sequence (DNA): TGCGCCAGCAGCCTCCTGAGGGGACGCACTGAAGCTTTCTTT. Encoded protein: CASSLLRGRTEAFF.

The chain uses TRBV29-1 and TRBJ1-1; D possibly corresponds to TRBD1 (6 bases). V dropped 3 bases and J dropped 1 base, with 12 bases sitting between them. In germline, CDR1 is SQVTM, CDR2 ANQGSEA. The CDR3 is 14 amino acids. CDR3 loop: CSVDPGTSNTEAFF. The DNA of the CDR3 is TGCAGCGTTGATCCCGGGACATCGAACACTGAAGCTTTCTTT. Supplemented by reference TRBV29-1 and TRBJ1-1, the full variable domain reads SAVISQKPSRDICQRGTSLTIQCQVDSQVTMMFWYRQQPGQSLTLIATANQGSEATYESGFVIDKFPISRPNLTFSTLTVSNMSPEDSSIYLCSVDPGTSNTEAFFGQGTRLTVV.

This clonotype was detected only a few times. This chain joins TRBV7-9 and TRBJ2-5; D may match TRBD1 or TRBD2 (5 bases each). Germline V CDR1 and CDR2: SEHNR, FQNEAQ (reference sequence). The germline V and J ends were trimmed by 4 bases and 2 bases, with 11 bases remaining between them. The CDR3 totals 14 residues. The CDR3 region is CASSYPGPQETQYF. CDR3 in DNA: TGTGCCAGCAGCTATCCGGGACCACAAGAGACCCAGTACTTC.

This clonotype was observed many times. The gene calls are TRBV6-6 and TRBJ1-5, with a possible D match to TRBD1 (6 bases). There are 16 residues in the CDR3. V was clipped by 7 bases and J by 5 bases, with 21 bases between them. Germline CDR1 MNHNY, CDR2 SVGAGI (reference sequence). The CDR3 DNA is TGTGCCAGCAAGACGGACAGCCACGTGCCCTATCAGCCCCAGCATTTT. Amino acid sequence: CASKTDSHVPYQPQHF.

The J gene is TRBJ1-2, the V gene TRBV19, with TRBD1 identical over 9 bases. The V segment lost 4 bases and the J segment 1 base; nucleotides outside the gene matches: 19. The CDR3 length is 20 residues. The V gene's germline CDR1 is LNHDA and CDR2 SQIVND (reference sequence). This CDR3 is CASSKYRLTGQGIRNYGYTF. The CDR3, as DNA: TGTGCCAGTAGTAAATACCGGTTAACAGGACAGGGGATCCGTAACTATGGCTACACCTTC.

The genes are TRBV7-6 and TRBJ1-2, with D tentatively TRBD1 (6 bases). This CDR3 is built from 15 residues. The V gene lost 1 base and the J gene lost 0 bases, with 9 bases spanning the gap. Germline V lookup: CDR1 SGHVS, CDR2 FNYEAQ. CDR3 amino acids: CASSLEDSPNYGYTF. As DNA, the CDR3 is TGTGCCAGCAGCTTAGAGGACAGCCCTAACTATGGCTACACCTTC.

The chain carries TRBV2 and TRBJ2-3; 13 bases are a match to TRBD2. From germline, CDR1 is SNHLY and CDR2 FYNNEI. V dropped 6 bases and J dropped 6; count of bases not matched to a gene: 9. CDR3 length equals 16 residues. The CDR3 region is CASSPGTSGVLDTQYF. For the CDR3, the DNA is TGTGCCAGCAGCCCCGGGACTAGCGGGGTTTTGGATACGCAGTATTTT.

This clonotype was recorded once. The V call is TRBV7-6, the J call TRBJ1-1; D is ambiguous. The V and J ends lost 1 base and 0 bases respectively, with 6 bases between them. Germline V gene data show CDR1 as SGHVS and CDR2 as FNYEAQ. The CDR3 runs 14 residues. CDR3 in amino acids: CASSLERLNTEAFF. CDR3 DNA sequence: TGTGCCAGCAGCTTAGAGCGCCTGAACACTGAAGCTTTCTTT.

Only a few counts were recorded for this clonotype. The chain combines TRBV7-9 with TRBJ1-2; perhaps TRBD1 as D (6 bases). CDR3 length: 17 residues. Germline V CDR1 and CDR2: SEHNR, FQNEAQ (reference sequence). Trimming took 4 bases from V and 2 from J, leaving 20 bases between them. The chain's CDR3 is CASSSPTGRTINYGYTF. CDR3 DNA sequence: TGTGCCAGCAGCTCCCCGACAGGCCGCACTATAAACTATGGCTACACCTTC.

This chain uses TRBV18 with TRBJ1-5, with unresolved D. The ends were cut back, 5 bases at V and 4 bases at J, with 9 bases in the middle. Germline lookup yields CDR1 KGHSH and CDR2 LQKENI. The CDR3 is made up of 13 amino acids. CDR3 in amino acids: CASSSKGNQPQHF. CDR3 DNA: TGTGCCAGCTCATCGAAGGGAAATCAGCCCCAGCATTTT.

In this sample, this clonotype turned up a few times. The chain couples TRBV2 to TRBJ2-5; possibly TRBD1 for D (6 bases). V lost 10 bases to trimming and J lost 9 bases, with 21 bases between them. The CDR3 length is 13 residues. Germline V CDR1 and CDR2: SNHLY, FYNNEI. CDR3 DNA: TGTGCCACCCACGGGACACTGGCTGGGGCCCAGTACTTC. Its translation is CATHGTLAGAQYF.

J is TRBJ1-1 and V is TRBV12-3 or TRBV12-4; TRBD1 matches at 7 bases. J was trimmed by 0 bases and V by 6 bases; bases with no gene match: 10. This CDR3 comprises 16 residues. The CDR3 bases are TGTGCCAGCAGCGAGGGGGCAGGTTATTTGAACACTGAAGCTTTCTTT. It is translated as CASSEGAGYLNTEAFF.

This chain uses TRBV7-9 with TRBJ2-3, with no clear D. Germline V gene data show CDR1 as SEHNR and CDR2 as FQNEAQ (reference sequence). V gave up 1 base and J gave up 0 bases, with 8 bases separating them. CDR3 length equals 15 residues. CDR3 DNA: TGTGCCAGCAGCTTAGGCCCAGCTAGCACAGATACGCAGTATTTT. Translation gives CASSLGPASTDTQYF.

CDR3 sequence: CASSLAKKTDGYTF. The CDR3 DNA reads TGTGCCAGCAGCTTAGCGAAAAAGACAGATGGCTACACCTTC. The rearrangement links TRBV7-8 to TRBJ1-2, with D tentatively TRBD1 (5 bases). The germline gives CDR1 SGHVS, CDR2 FQNEAQ. The length of the CDR3 is 14 residues. Trimming took off 0 bases at V and 6 bases at J, with 11 bases between the two ends.